Included here is one T cell receptor beta chain sequence, with context. Repertoires were generated with immunoSEQ multiplex PCR, while TCRdb's copy carries only in-frame clones and drops some. The data contain approximately 390,000 clones, roughly 89% of them seen just once; the ten biggest clones take up roughly 6.8%. This entry comes from a study of blood T cell repertoires in COVID-19. CDR3 length: 12 residues. Germline V CDR1 and CDR2: SEHNR, FQNEAQ (reference sequence). V lost 2 bases to trimming and J lost 8 bases, with 7 bases between them. This clonotype originated in a man between 18 and 35 years old with active or convalescent COVID-19. The rearrangement links TRBV7-9 to TRBJ1-3, with unresolved D. The sequenced material came from peripheral blood. The CDR3 coding sequence is TGTGCCAGCAGCTTACTCGCGGACACCATATATTTT. Translation gives CASSLLADTIYF.